Each of the 12 T cell receptor beta chains below was sequenced from the same sample in a study of cytomegalovirus exposure and HLA in healthy donors. This PCR relied on a set of 60 Vbeta primers and 13 Jbeta primers. The protocol was immunoSEQ multiplex PCR, while the TCRdb copy is restricted to in-frame clones and leaves out a portion. The table shows 190,000 or so clones, with about four fifths occurring only once. The specimen was PBMCs. The receptors come from a woman in her forties or fifties in good health and CMV-seropositive.

The chain couples TRBV28 to TRBJ2-1, with TRBD2 identical over 12 bases. Germline CDR1 MDHEN, CDR2 SYDVKM. J was trimmed by 7 bases and V by 6 bases; bases with no gene match: 7. CDR3 length equals 15 residues. The CDR3 bases are TGTGCCAGCAGGGCTAGCGGGGGGGAGGCTAATGAGCAGTTCTTC. Amino acids: CASRASGGEANEQFF.

This clone appeared a few times. This chain links TRBV18 with TRBJ1-1; possible D gene TRBD1, 5 bases. Per germline, CDR1 KGHSH and CDR2 LQKENI. CDR3 length equals 12 residues. In DNA form, the CDR3 reads TGTGCTACCGAAATAGCCGGGGGGGAAGCTTTCTTT. The encoded protein is CATEIAGGEAFF.

The chain employs TRBV4-1 and TRBJ1-5; no definite D call. In germline, CDR1 is MGHRA, CDR2 YSYEKL. The CDR3 is made up of 15 amino acids. With 1 base removed from V and 4 bases from J, the gap between germline ends came to 11 bases. The CDR3 spells CASSQGLAVNQPQHF. CDR3 sequence (DNA): TGCGCCAGCAGCCAAGGGTTGGCCGTAAATCAGCCCCAGCATTTT.

The V call is TRBV7-3, the J call TRBJ2-3, with 8 bases fitting TRBD1. The V and J ends lost 3 bases and 4 bases, in that order; junction bases with no gene match: 6. CDR3 length: 15 residues. The germline CDR1 and CDR2 sequences are SGHTA and FQGTGA. Here the CDR3 DNA reads TGTGCCAGCAGCTTTAACGGACAGGGTGCAGATACGCAGTATTTT. Its translation: CASSFNGQGADTQYF.

The chain has TRBV30 and TRBJ1-6; 7 nucleotides agree with TRBD1. Germline trimming cut 6 bases from V and 5 bases from J; bases unmatched to any gene: 10. The CDR3 extends over 15 amino acids. Germline CDR1 GTSNPN, CDR2 SVGIG (reference sequence). The CDR3 protein is CACSTQTGNNSPLHF. The DNA of the CDR3 is TGTGCCTGCTCTACTCAGACAGGGAATAATTCACCCCTCCACTTT.

This clone turned up a few times. This chain joins TRBV9 and TRBJ2-7, with D maybe TRBD2 (5 bases). Germline V CDR1 and CDR2: SGDLS, YYNGEE. V gave up 5 bases and J gave up 5 bases, with 11 bases separating them. The CDR3 runs to 12 residues. Here the CDR3 DNA reads TGTGCCAGCAGGGGCCTCGGGGACGAGCAGTACTTC. This encodes CASRGLGDEQYF.

The chain joins TRBV9 to TRBJ2-3, with 9 bases that match TRBD1. The CDR3 is 15 amino acids. V lost 3 bases to trimming and J lost 2 bases; unmatched junction nucleotides: 4. Germline lookup yields CDR1 SGDLS and CDR2 YYNGEE. The CDR3 reads CASSARTGDTDTQYF. The CDR3 DNA reads as TGTGCCAGCAGCGCCAGGACAGGGGACACAGATACGCAGTATTTT.

V is TRBV9 and J is TRBJ2-7, with TRBD2 as a possible D gene (5 bases). Trimming removed 0 bases at V and 7 bases at J, with 8 bases between. This CDR3 has 12 amino acids. CDR1 and CDR2 from the germline V gene are SGDLS and YYNGEE. The CDR3 spells CASSVDTGEQYF. The CDR3 DNA follows: TGTGCCAGCAGCGTAGATACGGGGGAGCAGTACTTC.

The chain is built from TRBV9 and TRBJ2-7, with TRBD2 matching over 12 bases. The germline V gene has CDR1 SGDLS and CDR2 YYNGEE. V gave up 2 bases and J gave up 0 bases; unmatched junction bases: 9. The CDR3 is made up of 18 amino acids. The CDR3, as DNA: TGTGCCAGCAGCGTCCTTCCCCTGACTAGCGGGGGCTCCTACGAGCAGTACTTC. Translation gives CASSVLPLTSGGSYEQYF.

The V and J genes are TRBV7-8 and TRBJ1-5; 7 nucleotides match TRBD1. The CDR3 spans 16 residues. Germline V lookup: CDR1 SGHVS, CDR2 FQNEAQ. The V gene end was trimmed by 6 bases and the J gene end by 0 bases; junction bases not matched to a gene: 8. CDR3 coding DNA: TGTGCCAGCAGTTCCGGGACAGTAGATAGCAATCAGCCCCAGCATTTT. Protein sequence: CASSSGTVDSNQPQHF.

This chain links TRBV27 with TRBJ2-1; 7 bases map to TRBD2. V was clipped by 1 base and J by 0 bases; unmatched bases: 6. This CDR3 contains 17 residues. Looked up from germline, CDR1 is MNHEY and CDR2 is SMNVEV (reference sequence). Here the CDR3 reads CASSLFLAVSSYNEQFF. DNA of the CDR3: TGTGCCAGCAGTTTATTCCTAGCGGTGAGCTCCTACAATGAGCAGTTCTTC.

This clone was picked up a small number of times. The chain joins TRBV6-1 to TRBJ2-2; TRBD1 matches 11 bases. CDR1 is MNHNS and CDR2 is SASEGT in the germline V gene. Germline trimming cut 7 bases from V and 5 bases from J; bases unmatched to any gene: 6. CDR3 length equals 15 residues. This CDR3 reads CASKKDRGRTGELFF. The DNA of the CDR3 is TGTGCCAGCAAGAAGGACAGGGGGCGGACCGGGGAGCTGTTTTTT.